Below are 27 T cell receptor beta chains sequenced from a single sample in a study of beta chain features in type 1 diabetes. General study results and limits: All four CD4+ subsets from Type 1 diabetes patients carried moderately but significantly shorter TCRB CDR3s.

The sequenced template was cDNA made from the entire isolated RNA. Assay used: immunoSEQ multiplex PCR; TCRdb lists only in-frame clones, some missing. The sample records roughly 220,000 clones, roughly 17% being singletons. Their antigen targets remain unknown. Sequenced sample: naive CD4+ T cells from blood. These receptors originate from a man aged 25-45 years with type 1 diabetes.

This clone was seen only a few times. V is TRBV9 and J is TRBJ1-1; D is perhaps TRBD1 (5 bases). Germline lookup yields CDR1 SGDLS and CDR2 YYNGEE. V lost 0 bases and J 0 bases, leaving 12 bases between the germline ends. CDR3 length equals 16 residues. This CDR3 reads CASSVDLGGVNTEAFF. In DNA form, the CDR3 reads TGTGCCAGCAGCGTAGATTTGGGAGGGGTGAACACTGAAGCTTTCTTT. The full variable domain, in which reference TRBV9 and TRBJ1-1 provide the parts outside the CDR3, is DSGVTQTPKHLITATGQRVTLRCSPRSGDLSVYWYQQSLDQGLQFLIQYYNGEERAKGNILERFSAQQFPDLHSELNLSSLELGDSALYFCASSVDLGGVNTEAFFGQGTRLTVV.

This clone was observed a handful of times. The V and J genes are TRBV6-6 and TRBJ2-7, with 8 positions matching TRBD2. The CDR3 runs to 12 residues. Germline V gives CDR1 MNHNY, CDR2 SVGAGI (reference sequence). The V gene end was trimmed by 6 bases and the J gene end by 3 bases; junction bases not matched to a gene: 1. Here the CDR3 DNA reads TGTGCCAGCAGCGGGAGGGACTACGAGCAGTACTTC. This encodes CASSGRDYEQYF.

The chain recombines TRBV19 with TRBJ2-7; D is unclear. The CDR3 is 15 residues long. Germline values: CDR1 LNHDA, CDR2 SQIVND (reference sequence). Trimming removed 3 bases at V and 0 bases at J, with 12 bases between. The CDR3 is CASSILTGPSYEQYF. For the CDR3, the DNA is TGTGCCAGTAGTATCCTAACGGGCCCCTCCTACGAGCAGTACTTC.

The chain is built from TRBV29-1 and TRBJ2-3; 10 bases map to TRBD2. The CDR3 is made up of 15 amino acids. Trimming took 1 base from V and 2 from J; bases not matched to a gene: 3. From germline, CDR1 is SQVTM and CDR2 ANQGSEA. CDR3 in amino acids: CSVEVAGGFTDTQYF. The CDR3 DNA reads as TGCAGCGTTGAAGTAGCGGGAGGCTTCACAGATACGCAGTATTTT.

Only a few counts were recorded for this clone. The chain recombines TRBV20-1 with TRBJ2-1, with D uncertain. CDR3 size: 11 residues. V was trimmed by 6 bases and J by 8 bases, leaving 11 bases between them. CDR1 and CDR2 (germline): DFQATT, SNEGSKA (reference sequence). This CDR3 reads CSARLSDEQFF. DNA for the CDR3: TGCAGTGCCCGATTATCAGATGAGCAGTTCTTC.

Notes on this clone: Within the sample, other DNA sequences also encode this same CDR3. The rearrangement uses TRBV30 and TRBJ2-6, with no clear D. The CDR3 is 11 amino acids. Germline loops: CDR1 GTSNPN, CDR2 SVGIG (reference sequence). The CDR3 spells CAGSGANVLTF. The CDR3 nucleotides are TGTGCGGGTTCTGGGGCCAACGTCCTGACTTTC.

This clone has a handful of counts. The chain is built from TRBV5-4 and TRBJ2-2; TRBD2 agrees at 10 bases. In germline, CDR1 is SGHNT, CDR2 YYREEE (reference sequence). The CDR3 sequence is 15 residues long. Trimming took 4 bases from V and 5 from J; bases not matched to a gene: 5. As DNA, the CDR3 is TGTGCCAGCAGCCCCCCGGGACTAGCGACCGGGGAGCTGTTTTTT. Amino acids: CASSPPGLATGELFF.

CDR3 DNA: TGCAGCGTTACTGGGACTAGCGGGAGGAATGAGCAGTTCTTC. This codes for CSVTGTSGRNEQFF. J is TRBJ2-1 and V is TRBV29-1; 15 positions match TRBD2. With V trimmed by 5 bases and J by 7 bases, 3 bases remained unmatched. The length of the CDR3 is 14 residues. Germline CDR1 is SQVTM and CDR2 is ANQGSEA.

V usage is TRBV15 and J usage is TRBJ1-4; D may be TRBD1 (6 bases). Germline V gene sequence: CDR1 LNHNV, CDR2 YYDKDF (reference sequence). The CDR3 extends over 14 amino acids. The V end lost 5 bases, the J end lost 5 bases, and 12 bases lay between the germline ends. CDR3 nucleotides: TGTGCCACCAGCCCACGAGGGGGGAATGAAAAACTGTTTTTT. This gives the protein CATSPRGGNEKLFF.

This clone was picked up a small number of times. The V call is TRBV7-2, the J call TRBJ1-5; D might be TRBD1 (5 bases). Trimming cost V 5 bases and J 7 bases, with 12 bases left between them. Germline V lookup: CDR1 SGHTA, CDR2 FQGNSA. The CDR3 consists of 13 residues. CDR3 loop: CASSTQVFQPQHF. In DNA form, the CDR3 reads TGTGCCAGCAGCACACAGGTTTTCCAGCCCCAGCATTTT.

As DNA, the CDR3 is TGTGCCTGGAGTGATGACAGGGTAGCCGGGGAGCTGTTTTTT. It is translated as CAWSDDRVAGELFF. The chain joins TRBV30 to TRBJ2-2; 7 bases line up with TRBD1. Unmatched junction bases numbered 5, after V lost 1 base and J lost 6 bases. Germline CDR1 and CDR2: GTSNPN and SVGIG (reference sequence). The CDR3 consists of 14 residues.

This chain links TRBV9 with TRBJ2-7, with unresolved D. Trimming shortened V by 0 bases and J by 2 bases, and 18 bases separated the two germline ends. CDR1 and CDR2 from the germline V gene are SGDLS and YYNGEE. The CDR3 has 17 residues. The CDR3 bases are TGTGCCAGCAGCGTAGAATCGGTCCTAAGTACGACCTACGAGCAGTACTTC. Its translation: CASSVESVLSTTYEQYF. The full variable domain, in which reference TRBV9 and TRBJ2-7 provide the parts outside the CDR3, is DSGVTQTPKHLITATGQRVTLRCSPRSGDLSVYWYQQSLDQGLQFLIQYYNGEERAKGNILERFSAQQFPDLHSELNLSSLELGDSALYFCASSVESVLSTTYEQYFGPGTRLTVT.

This clone occurred a few times. This chain joins TRBV30 and TRBJ2-1; perhaps D is TRBD1 or TRBD2 (7 bases each). V was shortened by 1 base and J by 9 bases, with 13 bases between the two germline ends. Germline lookup yields CDR1 GTSNPN and CDR2 SVGIG (reference sequence). This CDR3 is built from 13 residues. The CDR3 nucleotides are TGTGCCTGGAGTGGACAGGGAGGGGGTGAGCAGTTCTTC. This sequence encodes CAWSGQGGGEQFF. Supplemented by reference TRBV30 and TRBJ2-1, the full variable domain reads SQTIHQWPATLVQPVGSPLSLECTVEGTSNPNLYWYRQAAGRGLQLLFYSVGIGQISSEVPQNLSASRPQDRQFILSSKKLLLSDSGFYLCAWSGQGGGEQFFGPGTRLTVL.

This clone occurred a few times. This rearrangement joins TRBV19 to TRBJ2-2; possibly TRBD2 for D (6 bases). The length of the CDR3 is 15 residues. Trimming stripped 5 bases from V and 3 bases from J, with 13 bases between. Germline lookup yields CDR1 LNHDA and CDR2 SQIVND (reference sequence). The CDR3 DNA reads TGTGCCAGTAGTCCAAGGGACTCCTACACCGGGGAGCTGTTTTTT. This gives the protein CASSPRDSYTGELFF. The whole variable domain, remainder taken from reference TRBV19 and TRBJ2-2, is DGGITQSPKYLFRKEGQNVTLSCEQNLNHDAMYWYRQDPGQGLRLIYYSQIVNDFQKGDIAEGYSVSREKKESFPLTVTSAQKNPTAFYLCASSPRDSYTGELFFGEGSRLTVL.

This chain joins TRBV7-2 and TRBJ2-7, with TRBD2 matching over 7 bases. The CDR3 spans 15 residues. V trimming: 5 bases; J trimming: 1 base; junction bases outside the gene matches: 8. The V gene's germline CDR1 is SGHTA and CDR2 FQGNSA. The CDR3 nucleotides are TGTGCCAGCAGCCCCCAAACGGGAGGATCCTACGAGCAGTACTTC. Residues: CASSPQTGGSYEQYF.

This clone was recorded a few times. The rearrangement joins TRBV9 to TRBJ2-1; the match to TRBD1 covers 7 bases. Germline V gene data show CDR1 as SGDLS and CDR2 as YYNGEE. V shed 2 bases, J shed 0 bases, and the junction held 17 bases outside the gene matches. CDR3 length: 20 residues. CDR3 loop: CASSVRAPRQGKSSYNEQFF. The CDR3 bases are TGTGCCAGCAGCGTGCGGGCTCCTCGACAGGGCAAGAGCTCCTACAATGAGCAGTTCTTC.

This clone has a handful of counts. This chain joins TRBV5-1 and TRBJ2-1; 8 bases line up with TRBD1. Germline V gene sequence: CDR1 SGHRS, CDR2 YFSETQ. This CDR3 is built from 16 residues. With V trimmed by 4 bases and J by 5 bases, 11 bases remained unmatched. The CDR3 here is CASSPNPGQANNEQFF. As DNA, the CDR3 is TGCGCCAGCAGCCCAAATCCGGGACAGGCTAACAATGAGCAGTTCTTC.

This clone was counted only a few times. V gene TRBV14 combines with J gene TRBJ2-7; D gene unclear. Germline V gives CDR1 SGHDN, CDR2 FVKESK. The germline V and J ends were trimmed by 1 base and 1 base, with 5 bases remaining between them. The CDR3 is made up of 13 amino acids. The CDR3 bases are TGTGCCAGCAGCCAAGCAACATCCTACGAGCAGTACTTC. It translates to CASSQATSYEQYF.

The gene calls are TRBV7-9 and TRBJ2-7, with TRBD1 as a possible D gene (5 bases). V was trimmed by 6 bases and J by 7 bases, leaving 16 bases between them. Germline V gives CDR1 SEHNR, CDR2 FQNEAQ (reference sequence). The CDR3 is made up of 13 amino acids. As DNA, the CDR3 is TGTGCCAGCAGTGTCGACAGCTTTAAGGAGCAGTACTTC. This gives the protein CASSVDSFKEQYF.

This clone was observed a few times. This sequence joins TRBV29-1 and TRBJ2-2; no definite D call. Per germline, CDR1 SQVTM and CDR2 ANQGSEA. The V and J ends lost 4 bases and 3 bases respectively, with 9 bases between them. CDR3 length: 13 residues. CDR3: CSVGTLHTGELFF. The CDR3 DNA is TGCAGCGTTGGAACTCTTCACACCGGGGAGCTGTTTTTT.

The chain couples TRBV27 to TRBJ1-5; 8 bases line up with TRBD1. Germline lookup yields CDR1 MNHEY and CDR2 SMNVEV (reference sequence). CDR3 length equals 14 residues. V was clipped by 6 bases and J by 6 bases; unmatched bases: 7. Here the CDR3 DNA reads TGTGCCAGCAGCCCATACAGGGGGACTCAGCCCCAGCATTTT. It translates to CASSPYRGTQPQHF.

This clone showed up just a few times. The CDR3: CATSRGTDSYTF. In nucleotides, the CDR3 is TGTGCCACCAGCAGAGGGACAGATAGCTACACCTTC. The rearrangement links TRBV15 to TRBJ1-2, with D possibly TRBD1 on 6 matching bases. V shed 1 base and J shed 9 bases, with 9 bases lying between them. Germline CDR1 is LNHNV and CDR2 is YYDKDF (reference sequence). The CDR3 is 12 amino acids.

This clone turned up a few times. The chain has TRBV4-2 and TRBJ2-3, with 7 bases matching TRBD2. Germline loops: CDR1 LGHNA, CDR2 YNFKEQ. The CDR3 runs 17 residues. With 0 bases clipped from V and 6 bases from J, the junction kept 12 bases outside the gene matches. The CDR3 DNA follows: TGTGCCAGCAGCCAAGATTTCCTTTCCGCGGGAGCGGATACGCAGTATTTT. Its protein is CASSQDFLSAGADTQYF.

The table lists this clone with a few counts. The gene calls are TRBV7-9 and TRBJ2-5; 8 nucleotides line up with TRBD2. The trim removed 2 bases at V and 5 bases at J, leaving 13 bases unmatched. The CDR3 length is 17 residues. CDR1 and CDR2 (germline): SEHNR, FQNEAQ (reference sequence). CDR3 region: CASSLLPRGRSGETQYF. In DNA, the CDR3 is TGTGCCAGCAGCTTATTACCTCGCGGGAGGTCCGGGGAGACCCAGTACTTC. The full variable domain, rest sourced from reference TRBV7-9 and TRBJ2-5, is DTGVSQNPRHKITKRGQNVTFRCDPISEHNRLYWYRQTLGQGPEFLTYFQNEAQLEKSRLLSDRFSAERPKGSFSTLEIQRTEQGDSAMYLCASSLLPRGRSGETQYFGPGTRLLVL.

This clone turned up a few times. Additional DNA sequences in this sample encode the identical CDR3. The rearrangement joins TRBV7-2 to TRBJ1-1; tentatively, D is TRBD1 (6 bases). The CDR3 totals 13 residues. From germline, CDR1 is SGHTA and CDR2 FQGNSA. Between the trimmed V and J ends, which lost 5 bases and 1 base, there was a span of 8 bases. The CDR3 region is CASSLDRNTEAFF. The CDR3 nucleotides read TGTGCCAGCAGCCTGGACAGGAACACTGAAGCTTTCTTT.

The chain has TRBV10-3 and TRBJ2-5; TRBD2 aligns across 13 bases. The V segment lost 3 bases and the J segment 2 bases; nucleotides outside the gene matches: 6. The germline V gene has CDR1 ENHRY and CDR2 SYGVKD. The CDR3 consists of 17 residues. CDR3 sequence reads: CAISDGLAGEGQETQYF. In DNA form, the CDR3 reads TGTGCCATCAGTGATGGACTAGCGGGAGAGGGGCAAGAGACCCAGTACTTC.

The chain links TRBV15 to TRBJ2-7; D is ambiguous. The germline CDR1 and CDR2 sequences are LNHNV and YYDKDF (reference sequence). V lost 0 bases and J lost 6, with 27 bases in between. The CDR3 consists of 19 residues. As DNA, the CDR3 is TGTGCCACCAGCAGAGACCATGTGGTAGGGTATAAGGTTTCTCGCGAGCAGTACTTC. This encodes CATSRDHVVGYKVSREQYF.